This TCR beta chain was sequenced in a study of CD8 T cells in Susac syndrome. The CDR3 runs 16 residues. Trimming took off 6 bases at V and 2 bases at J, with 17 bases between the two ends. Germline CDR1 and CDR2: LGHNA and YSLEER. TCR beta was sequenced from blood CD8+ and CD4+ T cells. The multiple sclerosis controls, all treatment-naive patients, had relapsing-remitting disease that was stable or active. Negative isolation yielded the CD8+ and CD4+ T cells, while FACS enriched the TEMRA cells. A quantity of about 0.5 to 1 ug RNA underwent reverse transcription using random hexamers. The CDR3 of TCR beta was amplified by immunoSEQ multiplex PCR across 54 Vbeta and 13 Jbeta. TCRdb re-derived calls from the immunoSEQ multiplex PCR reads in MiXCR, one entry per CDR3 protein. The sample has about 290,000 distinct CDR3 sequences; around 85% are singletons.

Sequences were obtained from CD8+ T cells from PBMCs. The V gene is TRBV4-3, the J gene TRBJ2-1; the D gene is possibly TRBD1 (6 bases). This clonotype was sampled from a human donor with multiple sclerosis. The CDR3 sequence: CASRGHMTNTYNEQFF. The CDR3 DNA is TGCGCCAGCAGGGGACACATGACAAACACCTACAATGAGCAGTTCTTC.